This record looks at one T cell receptor beta chain sequence and its context. Its specificity is unknown. One end of the junction varies from germline; a read error may be responsible. Some clones are missing from TCRdb's copy, which holds only in-frame ones; the method was immunoSEQ multiplex PCR. The sample has some 48,000 clones, about 94% seen once. Patients were solid-organ transplant recipients with drug-resistant or recurrent cytomegalovirus. The data stem from a study of T cell therapy after organ transplantation. Study-level background: T cells were expanded approximately 2 weeks with 30 CMV class I/II epitopes. Two of the ten patients were classed as nonresponders.

The CDR3 is made up of 15 amino acids. Germline CDR1 SGHTA, CDR2 FQGNSA. General study points: Minimal repertoire change after therapy followed marked pretherapy expansions in nonresponders.

The sequence was collected from a human patient who had received a solid organ transplant and had CMV disease. The chain recombines TRBV7-2 with TRBJ1-1, with 7 nucleotides matching TRBD1. This specimen was CD8+ T cells from blood, taken before autologous CMV-specific T cell therapy. CDR3 in amino acids: CASSPHPRGNPEAFF. CDR3 bases: TGTGCCAGCAGCCCCCACCCCAGGGGGAACCCTGAAGCTTTCTTT.